This T cell receptor beta chain was recovered during a study of blood T cell repertoires in COVID-19. Study information: COVID-19 samples from acute and convalescent phases originated in the United States, Italy and Spain. PBMCs, B-cell-depleted T cells, or T cells provided the cDNA or gDNA that made up the material.

Trimming at V came to 5 bases and at J to 2 bases, leaving 13 bases not matched to a gene. The CDR3 covers 19 residues. Germline lookup yields CDR1 SEHNR and CDR2 FQNEAQ (reference sequence). In the authors' methods: Amplifying reference gene primers gave estimates of nucleated cell counts. Assay used: immunoSEQ multiplex PCR; TCRdb lists only in-frame clones, some missing. D and trimming come from the DNA, and the V and J calls and clone size come from that table. The data contain under 50,000 clones, about 92% of them seen just once; the ten biggest clones take up around 20%. This sequence joins TRBV7-9 and TRBJ2-2; 11 nucleotides line up with TRBD2. What was sequenced was peripheral blood. This clonotype was sampled from a man in his 70s with active COVID-19. CDR3 amino acids: CASSGSGGAQFSNTGELFF. As DNA, the CDR3 is TGTGCCAGCAGCGGTAGCGGGGGGGCCCAATTCAGTAACACCGGGGAGCTGTTTTTT.